Below, 10 T cell receptor beta chains from the same sample are listed, as sequenced in a study of T cells in Graves' hyperthyroidism and ophthalmopathy. RNA transcripts provided the source from which TCR beta CDR3 regions were amplified. The TCR CDR3 was amplified in a first-round RT-PCR using the HTBI primer set. TCRdb recomputed calls from the multiplex PCR reads with MiXCR, one row per CDR3 protein. The data show about 600,000 distinct CDR3 sequences, with over 12% seen just once and roughly 7% held by the top ten. Sequencing was done on a sample of blood. Receptor source: a woman aged 18-30 years with Graves' ophthalmopathy.

This clonotype was detected many times. The gene calls are TRBV6-1 and TRBJ1-5; 8 positions match TRBD1. V lost 11 bases to trimming and J lost 8 bases; unmatched junction nucleotides: 8. Germline loops: CDR1 MNHNS, CDR2 SASEGT. CDR3 length: 12 amino acids. CDR3 sequence: CASGTGGKPQHF. CDR3 sequence (DNA): TGTGCCTCAGGCACAGGGGGGAAGCCCCAGCATTTT.

This clonotype was detected ten times or more. The CDR3: CASSYGEGSYEQYF. CDR3 coding DNA: TGTGCCAGCAGTTACGGGGAAGGCTCCTACGAGCAGTACTTC. V usage is TRBV6-6 and J usage is TRBJ2-7; D remains ambiguous. V lost 2 bases, J lost 0 bases, and 8 bases lay in between. Germline-derived CDR1 and CDR2 are MNHNY and SVGAGI (reference sequence). This CDR3 is 14 amino acids long.

The chain combines TRBV6-4 with TRBJ2-3; 7 positions match TRBD1. The CDR3 sequence is 18 residues long. Germline CDR1 is MRHNA and CDR2 is SNTAGT. The V and J ends lost 10 bases and 4 bases, in that order; junction bases with no gene match: 23. The CDR3 nucleotides are TGTGCCACCGACACCGGACAGGTTACTGTAGGAAAGGCAGATACGCAGTATTTT. It codes for CATDTGQVTVGKADTQYF.

This clonotype has a count of ten or more. This chain uses TRBV10-3 with TRBJ2-1, with D possibly TRBD2 on 6 matching bases. V lost 7 bases to trimming and J lost 4 bases, with 26 bases between them. The germline gives CDR1 ENHRY, CDR2 SYGVKD. CDR3 length equals 18 residues. The CDR3 protein is CAITLTISDRGGYNEQFF. The CDR3 region has the DNA TGTGCCATCACACTAACGATATCTGATAGGGGAGGATACAATGAGCAGTTCTTC.

This clonotype was found many times. V usage is TRBV7-2 and J usage is TRBJ1-2; perhaps TRBD1 as D (5 bases). The V gene lost 5 bases and the J gene lost 8 bases, with 18 bases spanning the gap. The CDR3 extends over 14 amino acids. Per germline, CDR1 SGHTA and CDR2 FQGNSA. CDR3 in amino acids: CASSAGRGTGGYTF. The CDR3 nucleotides read TGTGCCAGCAGCGCGGGACGGGGCACCGGGGGCTACACCTTC.

This clonotype was observed many times. V gene TRBV19 combines with J gene TRBJ2-7; D is unclear. This CDR3 is 13 amino acids long. Germline loops: CDR1 LNHDA, CDR2 SQIVND (reference sequence). V gave up 5 bases and J gave up 5 bases, with 13 bases separating them. The CDR3, as DNA: TGTGCCAGTAGTTGGGCTACCGACGACGAGCAGTACTTC. Protein product: CASSWATDDEQYF.

This clonotype was seen repeatedly, ten times or more. The chain links TRBV20-1 to TRBJ2-7; 8 bases are a match to TRBD1. The germline gives CDR1 DFQATT, CDR2 SNEGSKA (reference sequence). The CDR3 has 13 residues. Germline trimming cut 4 bases from V and 0 bases from J; bases unmatched to any gene: 2. CDR3 protein: CSATGTGSYEQYF. CDR3 nucleotides: TGCAGTGCTACAGGGACAGGCTCCTACGAGCAGTACTTC.

The sample holds a few counts of this clonotype. J is TRBJ2-2 and V is TRBV24-1, with TRBD1 identical over 11 bases. Trimming cost V 4 bases and J 6 bases; bases outside gene matches: 15. CDR1 KGHDR and CDR2 SFDVKD come from the germline V gene. The CDR3 loop spans 19 amino acids. DNA of the CDR3: TGTGCCACCAGTGACCGAGCCTCCAGGACAGGGGGCCCACCCGGGGAGCTGTTTTTT. It is translated as CATSDRASRTGGPPGELFF.

CDR3 bases: TGTGCCAGCACCCAAACGGACAGGGGCTATGGCTACACCTTC. Protein product: CASTQTDRGYGYTF. The gene calls are TRBV28 and TRBJ1-2, with 9 bases lining up with TRBD1. V lost 7 bases, J lost 4 bases, and 7 bases stayed unmatched. The CDR3 is made up of 14 amino acids. Germline V lookup: CDR1 MDHEN, CDR2 SYDVKM.

On this clonotype itself: This may arise from a read error, as a much more abundant clone is one base away. The rearrangement joins TRBV20-1 to TRBJ2-7; TRBD2 matches 8 bases. Germline V gene lookup returns CDR1 DFQATT and CDR2 SNEGSKA (reference sequence). This CDR3 is 12 amino acids long. J gave up 2 bases and V 3 bases, and 0 bases lay outside the gene matches. CDR3 in amino acids: CSASGRAYEQYF. CDR3 DNA: TGCAGTGCTAGCGGGAGGGCCTACGAGCAGTACTTC.